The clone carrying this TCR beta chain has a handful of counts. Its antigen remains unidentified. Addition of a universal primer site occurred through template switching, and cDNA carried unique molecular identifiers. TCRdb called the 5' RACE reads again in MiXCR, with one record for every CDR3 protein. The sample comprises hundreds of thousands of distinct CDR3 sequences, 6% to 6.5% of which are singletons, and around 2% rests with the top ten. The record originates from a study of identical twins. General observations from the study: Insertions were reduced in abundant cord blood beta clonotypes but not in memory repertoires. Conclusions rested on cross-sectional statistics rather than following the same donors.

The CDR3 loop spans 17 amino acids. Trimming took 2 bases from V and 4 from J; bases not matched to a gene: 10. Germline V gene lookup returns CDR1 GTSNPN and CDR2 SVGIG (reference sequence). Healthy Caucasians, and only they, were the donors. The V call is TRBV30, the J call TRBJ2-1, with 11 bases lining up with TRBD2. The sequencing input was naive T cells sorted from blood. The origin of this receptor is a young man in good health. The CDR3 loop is CAWSRDSGTSGYNEQFF. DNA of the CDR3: TGTGCCTGGAGTAGGGATTCCGGGACTAGCGGTTACAATGAGCAGTTCTTC.